This T cell receptor (beta chain) was identified during a study of early T cells in non-severe SARS-CoV-2 infection. Study overall: Bulk RNA taken from unsorted whole blood was sequenced, leaving chains unpaired.

Notes on the study in general: VDJdb matches were skewed toward anti-spike CD8 T cell responses.

The CDR3 loop spans 15 amino acids. The germline V gene has CDR1 LNHDA and CDR2 SQIVND (reference sequence). The germline V and J ends were trimmed by 6 bases and 4 bases, with 16 bases remaining between them. This clonotype was recorded a few times. Antigen unknown. Attachment of unique molecular identifiers to individual cDNA molecules was performed. In TCRdb, the 5' RACE reads were re-called with MiXCR into one record per CDR3 protein. The repertoire holds 60,000 to 75,000 distinct CDR3 sequences, with roughly 12% as singletons. This TCR was sampled from an adult who was a healthcare worker with PCR-confirmed SARS-CoV-2 infection or an uninfected control (not recorded which). Sequencing input: whole blood. This chain connects TRBV19 to TRBJ1-5; D is possibly TRBD1 (5 bases). CDR3 nucleotide sequence: TGTGCCAGTAGCTTTGTCCAGGGAGCTAATCAGCCCCAGCATTTT. It codes for CASSFVQGANQPQHF.